This T cell receptor beta chain is drawn from a study of shared clonotypes between healthy human individuals. Naive CD8 populations comprised CD45RO-negative cells positively selected for CCR7, excluding terminally differentiated effector memory CD45RA+ cells. The V gene's germline CDR1 is MNHEY and CDR2 SVGAGI. CDR3 length: 13 residues. The V and J ends lost 10 bases and 9 bases, in that order; junction bases with no gene match: 9. Produced via immunoSEQ multiplex PCR; TCRdb's table is partial and in-frame only. The data hold about 580,000 clones, with 98% observed a single time. Sequenced sample: naive CD8+ T cells sorted from blood. The source of this sequence is a man in his thirties or forties in good health. The rearrangement links TRBV6-5 to TRBJ2-7; 13 bases match TRBD2. In DNA, the CDR3 is TGTGCCACCAGGACTAGCGGGAGTTTAGGGCAGTACTTC. Its protein is CATRTSGSLGQYF.